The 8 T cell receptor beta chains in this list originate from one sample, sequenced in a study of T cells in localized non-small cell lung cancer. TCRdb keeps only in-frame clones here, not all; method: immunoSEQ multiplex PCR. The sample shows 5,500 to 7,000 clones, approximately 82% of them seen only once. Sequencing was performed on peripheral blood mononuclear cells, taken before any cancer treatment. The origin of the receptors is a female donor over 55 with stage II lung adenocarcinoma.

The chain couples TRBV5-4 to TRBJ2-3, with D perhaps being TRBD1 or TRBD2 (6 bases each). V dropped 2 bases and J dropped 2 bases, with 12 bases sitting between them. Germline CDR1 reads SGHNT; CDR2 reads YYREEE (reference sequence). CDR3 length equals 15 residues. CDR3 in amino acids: CASSFPGAITDTQYF. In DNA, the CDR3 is TGTGCCAGCAGCTTTCCGGGGGCTATCACAGATACGCAGTATTTT.

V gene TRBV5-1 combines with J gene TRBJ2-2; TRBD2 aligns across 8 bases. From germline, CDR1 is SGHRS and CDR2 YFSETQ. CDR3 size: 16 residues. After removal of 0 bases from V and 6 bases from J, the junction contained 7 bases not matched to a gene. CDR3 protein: CASSLEGTSMPGELFF. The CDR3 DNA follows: TGCGCCAGCAGCTTGGAGGGGACTAGTATGCCCGGGGAGCTGTTTTTT. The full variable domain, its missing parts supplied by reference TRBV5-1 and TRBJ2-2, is KAGVTQTPRYLIKTRGQQVTLSCSPISGHRSVSWYQQTPGQGLQFLFEYFSETQRNKGNFPGRFSGRQFSNSRSEMNVSTLELGDSALYLCASSLEGTSMPGELFFGEGSRLTVL.

The CDR3 region is CASSPPSGTDTQYF. The CDR3, as DNA: TGTGCCAGCAGCCCACCGAGTGGGACAGATACGCAGTATTTT. The V gene is TRBV7-2, the J gene TRBJ2-3; D unclear. Germline CDR1 SGHTA, CDR2 FQGNSA. The CDR3 consists of 14 residues. V dropped 5 bases and J dropped 3 bases, with 12 bases sitting between them.

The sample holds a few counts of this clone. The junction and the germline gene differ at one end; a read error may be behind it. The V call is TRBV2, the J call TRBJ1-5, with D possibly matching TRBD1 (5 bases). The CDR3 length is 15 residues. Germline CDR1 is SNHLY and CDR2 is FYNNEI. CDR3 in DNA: TGTGCGAGCACAACAGGACGAAGGGTAAATCAGCCCCAGCATTTT. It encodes CASTTGRRVNQPQHF.

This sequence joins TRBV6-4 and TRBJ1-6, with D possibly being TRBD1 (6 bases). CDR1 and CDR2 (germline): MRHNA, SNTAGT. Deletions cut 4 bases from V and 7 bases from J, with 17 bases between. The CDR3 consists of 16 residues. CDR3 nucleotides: TGTGCCAGCAGTGCCAAGGCGGCAGGGGAAAATTCACCCCTCCACTTT. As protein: CASSAKAAGENSPLHF.

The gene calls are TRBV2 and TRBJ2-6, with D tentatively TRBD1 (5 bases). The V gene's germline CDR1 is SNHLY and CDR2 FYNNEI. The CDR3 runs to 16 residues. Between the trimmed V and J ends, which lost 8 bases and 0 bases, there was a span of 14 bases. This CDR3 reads CASQGYEGSGANVLTF. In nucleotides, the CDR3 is TGTGCCAGCCAGGGATACGAAGGCTCTGGGGCCAACGTCCTGACTTTC. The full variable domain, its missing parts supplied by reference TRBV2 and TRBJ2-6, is EPEVTQTPSHQVTQMGQEVILRCVPISNHLYFYWYRQILGQKVEFLVSFYNNEISEKSEIFDDQFSVERPDGSNFTLKIRSTKLEDSAMYFCASQGYEGSGANVLTFGAGSRLTVL.

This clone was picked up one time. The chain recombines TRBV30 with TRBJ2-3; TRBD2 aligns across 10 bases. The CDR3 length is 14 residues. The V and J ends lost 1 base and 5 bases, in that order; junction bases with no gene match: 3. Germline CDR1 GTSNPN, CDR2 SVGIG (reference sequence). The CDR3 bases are TGTGCCTGGAGTGCTAGCGGGAGAGGAGATACGCAGTATTTT. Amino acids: CAWSASGRGDTQYF.

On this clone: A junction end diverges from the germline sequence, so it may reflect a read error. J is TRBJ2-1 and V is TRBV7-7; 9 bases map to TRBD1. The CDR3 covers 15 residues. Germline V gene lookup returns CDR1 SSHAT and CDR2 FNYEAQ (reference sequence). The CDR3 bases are TGTGCTAGCAGCTTAGACAGGGGGGGCTACGATGAGCAGTTCTTC. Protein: CASSLDRGGYDEQFF.